The 4 T cell receptor beta chains below were found in one sample sequenced in a study of CD8 T cells in ankylosing spondylitis. These receptors lack a known antigen. Points from the study as a whole: Characteristic, it appeared, of ankylosing spondylitis blood was a TCR beta motif of several highly homologous variants.

Via MiXCR, TCRdb re-called the 5' RACE reads, giving one row per CDR3 protein. The sample consists of around 770,000 distinct CDR3 sequences, 15% to 20% of them appearing once. Sequences were obtained from blood, either unsorted or a sorted T cell fraction (not recorded which). These receptors all come from a male donor with ankylosing spondylitis.

This clonotype has just a few counts. The CDR3 sequence is CASSEGFDTEAFF. The DNA of the CDR3 is TGTGCCAGCAGTGAAGGGTTTGACACTGAAGCTTTCTTT. V and J are TRBV6-1 and TRBJ1-1; unclear D gene. CDR1 and CDR2 (germline): MNHNS, SASEGT. The CDR3 covers 13 residues. Trimming cost V 1 base and J 3 bases, with 6 bases left between them.

V and J are TRBV29-1 and TRBJ2-1; 9 bases are a match to TRBD2. The junction had 1 base not matched to a gene; V was cut back by 3 bases and J by 4 bases. The CDR3 loop spans 13 amino acids. The germline V gene has CDR1 SQVTM and CDR2 ANQGSEA. Here the CDR3 DNA reads TGCAGCGTTGAGCGGGAGGGATACAATGAGCAGTTCTTC. Translation: CSVEREGYNEQFF.

V and J are TRBV7-9 and TRBJ1-1, with D possibly TRBD1 on 5 matching bases. CDR1 and CDR2 (germline): SEHNR, FQNEAQ (reference sequence). V was pared by 5 bases and J by 7 bases, with 11 bases between. The CDR3 consists of 12 residues. Here the CDR3 reads CASSRRDLEAFF. In nucleotides, the CDR3 is TGTGCCAGCAGCCGACGGGACCTTGAAGCTTTCTTT.

J is TRBJ1-1 and V is TRBV12-3 or TRBV12-4; 8 bases line up with TRBD1. J gave up 7 bases and V 7 bases, and 5 bases lay outside the gene matches. The CDR3 loop spans 12 amino acids. In DNA, the CDR3 is TGTGCCAGCAAGGGGGGACAGGATGAAGCTTTCTTT. Encoded protein: CASKGGQDEAFF.